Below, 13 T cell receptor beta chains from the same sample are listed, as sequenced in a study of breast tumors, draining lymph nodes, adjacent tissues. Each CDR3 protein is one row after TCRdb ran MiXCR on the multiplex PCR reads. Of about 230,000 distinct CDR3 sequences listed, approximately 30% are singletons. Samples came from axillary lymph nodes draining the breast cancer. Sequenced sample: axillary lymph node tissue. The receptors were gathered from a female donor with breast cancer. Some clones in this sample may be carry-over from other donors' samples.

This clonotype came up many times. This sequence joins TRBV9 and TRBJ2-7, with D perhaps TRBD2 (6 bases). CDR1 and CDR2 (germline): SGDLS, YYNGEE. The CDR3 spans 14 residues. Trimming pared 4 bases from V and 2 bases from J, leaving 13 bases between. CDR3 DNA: TGTGCCAGCAGCTTCACGGACTACGCCTACGAGCAGTACTTC. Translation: CASSFTDYAYEQYF. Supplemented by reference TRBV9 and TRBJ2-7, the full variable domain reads DSGVTQTPKHLITATGQRVTLRCSPRSGDLSVYWYQQSLDQGLQFLIQYYNGEERAKGNILERFSAQQFPDLHSELNLSSLELGDSALYFCASSFTDYAYEQYFGPGTRLTVT.

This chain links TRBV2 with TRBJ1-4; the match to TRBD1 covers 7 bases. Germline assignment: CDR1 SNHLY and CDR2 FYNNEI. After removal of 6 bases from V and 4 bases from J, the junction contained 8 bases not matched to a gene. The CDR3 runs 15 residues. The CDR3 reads CASSERTGDNEKLFF. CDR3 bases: TGTGCCAGCAGCGAACGGACAGGAGATAATGAAAAACTGTTTTTT.

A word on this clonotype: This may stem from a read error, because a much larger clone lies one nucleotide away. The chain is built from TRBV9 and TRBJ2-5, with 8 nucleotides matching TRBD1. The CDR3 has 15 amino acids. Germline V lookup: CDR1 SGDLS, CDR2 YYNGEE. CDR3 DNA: TGTGCCAGCAGCGTAGGACAGGGGAAAAAAGAGACCCCGTACTTC. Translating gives CASSVGQGKKETPYF.

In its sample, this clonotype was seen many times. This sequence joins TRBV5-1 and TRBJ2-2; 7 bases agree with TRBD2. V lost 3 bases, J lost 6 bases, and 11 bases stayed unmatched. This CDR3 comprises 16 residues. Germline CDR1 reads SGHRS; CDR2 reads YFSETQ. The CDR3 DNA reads TGCGCCAGCAGCTCAAATACTATAAGCGGGGCCGGGGAGCTGTTTTTT. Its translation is CASSSNTISGAGELFF.

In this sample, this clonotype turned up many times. The CDR3 region has the DNA TGTGCCAGCAGCTTAAGGAGCGGGAGTTTCTCTGAGCAGTTCTTC. Translation gives CASSLRSGSFSEQFF. The J gene is TRBJ2-1, the V gene TRBV11-3; TRBD2 matches 8 bases. The germline V gene encodes CDR1 SGHNT and CDR2 YENEEA. With V trimmed by 2 bases and J by 9 bases, 9 bases remained unmatched. The CDR3 runs to 15 residues.

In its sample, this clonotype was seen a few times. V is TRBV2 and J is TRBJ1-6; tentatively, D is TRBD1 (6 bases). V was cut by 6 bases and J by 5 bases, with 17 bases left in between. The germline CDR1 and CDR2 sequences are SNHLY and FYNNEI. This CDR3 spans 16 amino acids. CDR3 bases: TGTGCCAGCAGCCTTACAGGGATATATAATAATTCACCCCTCCACTTT. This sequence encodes CASSLTGIYNNSPLHF.

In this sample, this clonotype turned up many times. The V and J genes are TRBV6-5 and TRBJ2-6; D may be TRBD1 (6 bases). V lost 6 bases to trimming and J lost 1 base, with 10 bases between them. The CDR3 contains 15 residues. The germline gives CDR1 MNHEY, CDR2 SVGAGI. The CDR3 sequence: CASRTQGSGANVLTF. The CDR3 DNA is TGTGCCAGCAGAACCCAGGGGTCTGGGGCCAACGTCCTGACTTTC.

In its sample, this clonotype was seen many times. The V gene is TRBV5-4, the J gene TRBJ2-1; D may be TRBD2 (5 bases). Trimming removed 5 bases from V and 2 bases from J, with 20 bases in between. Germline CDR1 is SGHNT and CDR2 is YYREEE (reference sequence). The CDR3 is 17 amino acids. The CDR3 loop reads CASSPSAGGPPYNEQFF. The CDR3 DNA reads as TGTGCCAGCAGTCCGTCGGCGGGCGGACCCCCCTACAATGAGCAGTTCTTC.

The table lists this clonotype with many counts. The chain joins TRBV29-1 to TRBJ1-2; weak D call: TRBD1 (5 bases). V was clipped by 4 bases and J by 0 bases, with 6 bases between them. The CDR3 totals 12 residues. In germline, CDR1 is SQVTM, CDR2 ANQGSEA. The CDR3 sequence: CSVVGANYGYTF. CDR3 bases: TGCAGCGTTGTAGGGGCTAACTATGGCTACACCTTC.

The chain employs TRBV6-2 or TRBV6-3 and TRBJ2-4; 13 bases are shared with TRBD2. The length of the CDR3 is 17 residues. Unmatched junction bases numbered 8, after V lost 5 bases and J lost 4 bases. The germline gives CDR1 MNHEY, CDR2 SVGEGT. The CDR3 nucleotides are TGTGCCAGCAGTGAACTAGCGGGAGGGCCGGGAAAAAACATTCAGTACTTC. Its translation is CASSELAGGPGKNIQYF.

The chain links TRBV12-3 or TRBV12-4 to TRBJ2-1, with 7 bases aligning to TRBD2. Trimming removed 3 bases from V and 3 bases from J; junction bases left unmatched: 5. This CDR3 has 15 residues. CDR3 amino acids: CASSFPRGIYNEQFF. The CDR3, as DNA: TGTGCCAGCAGTTTCCCGCGGGGGATCTACAATGAGCAGTTCTTC.

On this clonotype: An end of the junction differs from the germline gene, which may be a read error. CDR3 in amino acids: CAWCRDPGELFF. CDR3 in DNA: TGTGCCTGGTGTAGGGACCCCGGGGAACTGTTTTTT. The chain recombines TRBV30 with TRBJ2-2, with D perhaps assigned TRBD1 or TRBD2 (5 bases each). Germline CDR1 reads GTSNPN; CDR2 reads SVGIG (reference sequence). The CDR3 sequence is 12 residues long.

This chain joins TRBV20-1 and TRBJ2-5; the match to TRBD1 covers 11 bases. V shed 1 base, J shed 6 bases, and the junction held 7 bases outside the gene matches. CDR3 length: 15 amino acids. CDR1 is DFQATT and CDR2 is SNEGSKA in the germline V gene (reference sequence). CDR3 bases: TGCAGTGCTAGAGGAGGACAGGGGGCAATAAAGACCCAGTACTTC. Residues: CSARGGQGAIKTQYF.